Presented here are 9 T cell receptor beta chains from one specimen sequenced in a study of T cell repertoires in cytomegalovirus infection. Via MiXCR, TCRdb re-called the reads, giving one row per CDR3 protein. The sample holds roughly 500,000 distinct CDR3 sequences, approximately 17% seen once. The sample taken for sequencing was CD8+ T cells from PBMCs. Receptors were obtained from a human donor in good health (CMV status not recorded). Some clones in this sample may be carry-over from other donors' samples.

The chain links TRBV20-1 to TRBJ2-7; 10 nucleotides match TRBD2. V was pared by 5 bases and J by 3 bases, with 4 bases of the junction left unmatched. The CDR3 totals 13 residues. Germline V gives CDR1 DFQATT, CDR2 SNEGSKA (reference sequence). CDR3 bases: TGCAGTGCTGACGGGACTAGCGACTACGAGCAGTACTTC. It is translated as CSADGTSDYEQYF.

This clonotype was detected many times. This CDR3 reads CASSPRTINEQFF. For the CDR3, the DNA is TGTGCCAGCAGTCCCAGGACAATCAATGAGCAGTTCTTC. The V call is TRBV28, the J call TRBJ2-1; TRBD1 is a possible D gene (5 bases). This CDR3 comprises 13 residues. Trimming took 5 bases from V and 6 from J, leaving 11 bases between them. The V gene's germline CDR1 is MDHEN and CDR2 SYDVKM.

This clonotype was counted ten times or more. One junction end disagrees with the germline gene, perhaps due to a read error. The CDR3 loop is CASTLGTGLDGYTF. CDR3 sequence (DNA): TGTGCCAGCACCTTAGGGACAGGGCTGGATGGCTACACCTTC. V is TRBV7-9 and J is TRBJ1-2; TRBD1 matches at 9 bases. The CDR3 covers 14 residues. The germline gives CDR1 SEHNR, CDR2 FQNEAQ (reference sequence).

The V call is TRBV5-5, the J call TRBJ2-7; D is perhaps TRBD2 (6 bases). Germline assignment: CDR1 SGHKS and CDR2 YYEKEE (reference sequence). The CDR3 is made up of 14 amino acids. The ends were cut back, 4 bases at V and 3 bases at J, with 14 bases in the middle. CDR3 amino acids: CASSVAQGGYEQYF. The CDR3 DNA is TGTGCCAGCAGCGTCGCTCAGGGAGGCTACGAGCAGTACTTC.

For this clonotype: This may come from a read error, since a much larger clone is one base off. The V gene is TRBV27, the J gene TRBJ1-1; 10 bases match TRBD1. The CDR3 is 17 residues long. Germline V lookup: CDR1 MNHEY, CDR2 SMNVEV (reference sequence). This chain's CDR3 is CASSLAYRQGAHTEALF. The CDR3 nucleotides are TGTGCCAGCAGTTTGGCCTATAGACAGGGGGCGCACACTGAAGCTTTATTT.

The CDR3 reads CASSLLFPGELFF. The CDR3 DNA follows: TGTGCCAGCAGTTTATTGTTCCCCGGGGAGCTGTTTTTT. This chain uses TRBV27 with TRBJ2-2, with D unresolved. The V end was cut by 1 base, the J end by 6 bases, with 6 bases between. This CDR3 is built from 13 residues. Germline V gene lookup returns CDR1 MNHEY and CDR2 SMNVEV (reference sequence).

The rearrangement links TRBV20-1 to TRBJ2-7; no clear D gene. The CDR3 is 14 amino acids. CDR1 and CDR2 (germline): DFQATT, SNEGSKA (reference sequence). The V gene lost 7 bases and the J gene lost 3 bases, with 19 bases spanning the gap. This chain's CDR3 is CSVRARHQLYEQYF. CDR3 nucleotides: TGCAGTGTTAGGGCCCGCCACCAGCTCTACGAGCAGTACTTC.

The V and J genes are TRBV6-1 and TRBJ1-2; D gene ambiguous. This CDR3 is built from 14 residues. Germline CDR1 is MNHNS and CDR2 is SASEGT. Trimming took off 7 bases at V and 4 bases at J, with 16 bases between the two ends. CDR3 sequence reads: CASKLGQEIYGYTF. CDR3 nucleotides: TGTGCCAGCAAATTAGGCCAGGAGATCTATGGCTACACCTTC.

This rearrangement joins TRBV24-1 to TRBJ2-1; TRBD1 aligns across 7 bases. Germline V gives CDR1 KGHDR, CDR2 SFDVKD. CDR3 length equals 15 residues. The V and J ends lost 4 bases and 9 bases, in that order; junction bases with no gene match: 11. The CDR3 here is CATSDRGTRGSEQFF. DNA for the CDR3: TGTGCCACCAGTGACCGAGGGACCAGGGGGAGTGAGCAGTTCTTC.